This passage covers 15 T cell receptor beta chains from one sample sequenced in a study of OX40 agonist ivuxolimab in advanced cancers. The protocol was immunoSEQ multiplex PCR, while the TCRdb copy is restricted to in-frame clones and leaves out a portion. The data contain roughly 92,000 clones, 90% of them singletons. This specimen was CD4+ or CD8+ T cells sorted from blood, taken in a trial of the OX40 agonist ivuxolimab. The receptors derive from an adult with an advanced solid tumor such as melanoma, head and neck, liver or kidney cancer.

This chain joins TRBV29-1 and TRBJ2-5; 7 positions match TRBD1. The CDR3 is made up of 12 amino acids. With 6 bases clipped from V and 5 bases from J, the junction kept 6 bases outside the gene matches. From germline, CDR1 is SQVTM and CDR2 ANQGSEA. CDR3 residues: CSVAQGWETQYF. The CDR3 nucleotides are TGCAGCGTGGCACAGGGGTGGGAGACCCAGTACTTC.

This chain uses TRBV6-6 with TRBJ1-5, with TRBD1 identical over 7 bases. Germline-derived CDR1 and CDR2 are MNHNY and SVGAGI (reference sequence). Trimming cost V 7 bases and J 7 bases; bases outside gene matches: 7. The CDR3 loop spans 13 amino acids. The CDR3 loop is CASTPGGLQPQHF. In DNA form, the CDR3 reads TGTGCCAGCACCCCAGGGGGTTTACAGCCCCAGCATTTT.

V is TRBV5-1 and J is TRBJ2-5; the D call may be TRBD1 or TRBD2 (5 bases each). This CDR3 is 14 amino acids long. CDR1 is SGHRS and CDR2 is YFSETQ in the germline V gene. Trimming shortened V by 0 bases and J by 0 bases, and 6 bases separated the two germline ends. The CDR3 reads CASSLGGNQETQYF. The CDR3 DNA sequence: TGCGCCAGCAGCTTGGGGGGGAACCAAGAGACCCAGTACTTC.

This clone has only one observation. The V and J genes are TRBV28 and TRBJ2-1; 10 bases line up with TRBD2. Germline V CDR1 and CDR2: MDHEN, SYDVKM. V was pared by 6 bases and J by 8 bases, with 13 bases of the junction left unmatched. This CDR3 has 16 residues. CDR3 DNA: TGTGCCAGCAGGGGACTAGCGATACTAGGTACATATGAGCAGTTCTTC. Translating gives CASRGLAILGTYEQFF.

This chain uses TRBV2 with TRBJ1-5; D gene uncertain. CDR3 length equals 13 residues. The V gene's germline CDR1 is SNHLY and CDR2 FYNNEI. The V gene lost 5 bases and the J gene lost 0 bases, with 5 bases spanning the gap. The chain's CDR3 is CASSSGSNQPQHF. CDR3 nucleotides: TGTGCCAGCAGTTCAGGTAGCAATCAGCCCCAGCATTTT.

The chain couples TRBV30 to TRBJ1-5; D might be TRBD1 (6 bases). Germline loops: CDR1 GTSNPN, CDR2 SVGIG (reference sequence). V was shortened by 3 bases and J by 3 bases, with 18 bases between the two germline ends. This CDR3 comprises 16 residues. As DNA, the CDR3 is TGTGCCTGGAGCCCAGGAGTCGACAGGACCAATCAGCCCCAGCATTTT. Amino acid sequence: CAWSPGVDRTNQPQHF.

J is TRBJ1-2 and V is TRBV14; 11 bases are shared with TRBD1. Germline CDR1 is SGHDN and CDR2 is FVKESK. This CDR3 comprises 14 residues. J lost 2 bases, V lost 11 bases, and 7 bases had no gene match. CDR3 nucleotides: TGTGCCCAAACATGGACAGGGGGCAACTATGGCTACACCTTC. Its translation is CAQTWTGGNYGYTF.

The V and J genes are TRBV28 and TRBJ2-1, with a tentative D call TRBD2 (6 bases). This CDR3 comprises 12 residues. Germline CDR1 MDHEN, CDR2 SYDVKM. The germline V and J ends were trimmed by 1 base and 10 bases, with 8 bases remaining between them. DNA for the CDR3: TGTGCCAGCAGTTTATTTAGCGGCGAGCAGTTCTTC. Translation gives CASSLFSGEQFF.

The rearrangement uses TRBV5-1 and TRBJ2-1; 13 bases are a match to TRBD2. The trim removed 4 bases at V and 7 bases at J, leaving 5 bases unmatched. There are 15 residues in the CDR3. From germline, CDR1 is SGHRS and CDR2 YFSETQ. The CDR3: CASSLGLAGRNEQFF. The CDR3 region has the DNA TGCGCCAGCAGCCTGGGACTAGCGGGAAGGAATGAGCAGTTCTTC.

This chain links TRBV6-6 with TRBJ1-2; D is undetermined. Deletions cut 6 bases from V and 0 bases from J, with 11 bases between. Per the germline V gene, CDR1 is MNHNY and CDR2 is SVGAGI (reference sequence). CDR3 size: 14 residues. CDR3 protein: CASREDGANYGYTF. CDR3 nucleotides: TGTGCCAGCAGAGAGGACGGAGCTAACTATGGCTACACCTTC.

The rearrangement uses TRBV27 and TRBJ1-1; 8 nucleotides line up with TRBD1. Per germline, CDR1 MNHEY and CDR2 SMNVEV (reference sequence). The CDR3 extends over 14 amino acids. J was trimmed by 0 bases and V by 6 bases; bases with no gene match: 3. The CDR3 DNA follows: TGTGCCAGCAGCTGGGGACAGGTGAACACTGAAGCTTTCTTT. Protein product: CASSWGQVNTEAFF.

This chain uses TRBV5-1 with TRBJ2-3; D ambiguous. V gave up 0 bases and J gave up 3 bases, with 14 bases separating them. Germline CDR1 is SGHRS and CDR2 is YFSETQ. The CDR3 spans 16 residues. The CDR3 bases are TGCGCCAGCAGCTTGGTGAATAGGGCGCTGACAGATACGCAGTATTTT. Its translation: CASSLVNRALTDTQYF.

V is TRBV2 and J is TRBJ1-4; D not resolved. The CDR3 has 13 residues. V lost 4 bases and J 4 bases, leaving 7 bases between the germline ends. The V gene's germline CDR1 is SNHLY and CDR2 FYNNEI. The CDR3 DNA is TGTGCCAGCAGTGGGAGGGTTAATGAAAAACTGTTTTTT. Its translation is CASSGRVNEKLFF.

V gene TRBV5-1 combines with J gene TRBJ1-1; no reliable D call. V was trimmed by 5 bases and J by 5 bases, leaving 13 bases between them. The germline CDR1 and CDR2 sequences are SGHRS and YFSETQ. This CDR3 has 13 amino acids. In DNA, the CDR3 is TGCGCCAGCAGAGATCGGGGTGCTACTGAAGCTTTCTTT. It encodes CASRDRGATEAFF.

The V and J genes are TRBV11-1 and TRBJ2-7, with 8 bases that match TRBD2. Germline CDR1 reads SGHAT; CDR2 reads FQDESV (reference sequence). The CDR3 totals 16 residues. V gave up 2 bases and J gave up 6 bases; unmatched junction bases: 12. The CDR3 reads CASSLSRLASATEQYF. The CDR3, as DNA: TGTGCCAGCAGCTTATCCAGACTAGCGAGTGCCACCGAGCAGTACTTC. The full variable domain, completed using reference TRBV11-1 and TRBJ2-7, is EAEVAQSPRYKITEKSQAVAFWCDPISGHATLYWYRQILGQGPELLVQFQDESVVDDSQLPKDRFSAERLKGVDSTLKIQPAELGDSAMYLCASSLSRLASATEQYFGPGTRLTVT.